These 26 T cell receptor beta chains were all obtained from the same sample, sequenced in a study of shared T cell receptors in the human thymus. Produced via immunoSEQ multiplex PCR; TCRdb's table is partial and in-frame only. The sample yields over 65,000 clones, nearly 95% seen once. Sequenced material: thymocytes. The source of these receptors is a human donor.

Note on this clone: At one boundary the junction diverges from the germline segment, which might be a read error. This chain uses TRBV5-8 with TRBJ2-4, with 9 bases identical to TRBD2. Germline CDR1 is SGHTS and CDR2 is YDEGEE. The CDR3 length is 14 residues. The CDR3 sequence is CASSFGRGGRVQYF. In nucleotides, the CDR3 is TGTGCCAGCAGCTTCGGGCGGGGGGGCCGTGTTCAATACTTC.

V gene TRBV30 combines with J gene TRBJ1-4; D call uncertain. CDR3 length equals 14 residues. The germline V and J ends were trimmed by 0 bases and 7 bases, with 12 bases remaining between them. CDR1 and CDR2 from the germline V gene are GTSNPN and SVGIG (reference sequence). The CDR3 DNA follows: TGTGCCTGGAGTGTACGGGTAGTAAGTGAAAAACTGTTTTTT. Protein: CAWSVRVVSEKLFF.

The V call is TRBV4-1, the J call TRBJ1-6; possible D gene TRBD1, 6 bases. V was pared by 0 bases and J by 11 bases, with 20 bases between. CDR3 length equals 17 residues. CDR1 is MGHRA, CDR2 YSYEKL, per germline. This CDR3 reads CASSQDLRDGGQTPLHF. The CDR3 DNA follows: TGCGCCAGCAGCCAAGATCTCCGGGACGGGGGGCAAACACCCCTCCACTTT.

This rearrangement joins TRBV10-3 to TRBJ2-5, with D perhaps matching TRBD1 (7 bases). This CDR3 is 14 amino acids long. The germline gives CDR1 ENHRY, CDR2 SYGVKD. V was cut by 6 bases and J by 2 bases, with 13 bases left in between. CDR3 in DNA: TGTGCCATCAGCGGGGGACAGCGACAAGAGACCCAGTACTTC. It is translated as CAISGGQRQETQYF.

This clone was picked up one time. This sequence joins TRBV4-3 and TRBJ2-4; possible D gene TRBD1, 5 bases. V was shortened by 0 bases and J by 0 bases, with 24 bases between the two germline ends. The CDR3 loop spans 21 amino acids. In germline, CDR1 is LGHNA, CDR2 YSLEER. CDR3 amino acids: CASSQEGWGRNVPKAKNIQYF. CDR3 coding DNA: TGCGCCAGCAGCCAAGAGGGATGGGGCAGAAATGTACCTAAAGCCAAAAACATTCAGTACTTC.

The CDR3 loop reads CSARFLRGGSSYEQYF. The DNA for the CDR3 is TGCAGCGCCCGATTTTTACGCGGGGGGTCTTCCTACGAGCAGTACTTC. This chain joins TRBV29-1 and TRBJ2-7; 8 bases fit TRBD2. Germline CDR1 and CDR2: SQVTM and ANQGSEA. The junction had 15 bases not matched to a gene; V was cut back by 7 bases and J by 1 base. The CDR3 runs 16 residues.

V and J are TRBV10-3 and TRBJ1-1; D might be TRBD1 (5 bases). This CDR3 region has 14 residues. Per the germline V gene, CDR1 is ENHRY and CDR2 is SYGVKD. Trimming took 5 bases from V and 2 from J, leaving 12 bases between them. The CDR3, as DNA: TGTGCCATCAGTTGTAGGGGCGAAAACACTGAAGCTTTCTTT. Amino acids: CAISCRGENTEAFF.

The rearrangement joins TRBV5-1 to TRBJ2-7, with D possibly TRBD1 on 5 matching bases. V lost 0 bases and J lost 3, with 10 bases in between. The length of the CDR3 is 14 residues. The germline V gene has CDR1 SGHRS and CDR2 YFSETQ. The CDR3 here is CASSLVRTNYEQYF. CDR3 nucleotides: TGCGCCAGCAGCTTGGTTCGGACAAACTACGAGCAGTACTTC.

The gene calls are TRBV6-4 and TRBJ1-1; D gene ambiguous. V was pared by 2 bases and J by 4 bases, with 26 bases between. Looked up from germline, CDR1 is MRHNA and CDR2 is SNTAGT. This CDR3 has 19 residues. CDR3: CASSDPQIDQDQKITEAFF. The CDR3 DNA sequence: TGTGCCAGCAGTGACCCTCAGATTGATCAGGACCAGAAGATCACTGAAGCTTTCTTT.

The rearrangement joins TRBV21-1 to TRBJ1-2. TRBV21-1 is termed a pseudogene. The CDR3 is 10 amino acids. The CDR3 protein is CASSNYGYTF. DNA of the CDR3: TGTGCCAGCAGCAACTATGGCTACACCTTC.

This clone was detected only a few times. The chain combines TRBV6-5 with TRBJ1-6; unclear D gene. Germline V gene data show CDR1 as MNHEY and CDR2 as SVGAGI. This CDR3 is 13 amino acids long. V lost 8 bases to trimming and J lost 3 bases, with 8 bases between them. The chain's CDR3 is CASQTLYNSPLHF. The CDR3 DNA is TGTGCCAGCCAGACGCTCTATAATTCACCCCTCCACTTT.

The DNA of the CDR3 is TGTGCCACCGGGTTAGATAATCAGCCCCAGCATTTT. As protein: CATGLDNQPQHF. V is TRBV2 and J is TRBJ1-5; no reliable D call. The V gene's germline CDR1 is SNHLY and CDR2 FYNNEI. Trimming removed 10 bases at V and 4 bases at J, with 11 bases between. The length of the CDR3 is 12 residues.

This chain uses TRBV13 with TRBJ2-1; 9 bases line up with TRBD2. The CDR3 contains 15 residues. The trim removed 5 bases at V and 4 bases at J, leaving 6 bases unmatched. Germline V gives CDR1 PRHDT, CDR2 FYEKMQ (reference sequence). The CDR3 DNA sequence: TGTGCCAGCAGCGTGGGACTAGCAGATTACAATGAGCAGTTCTTC. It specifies CASSVGLADYNEQFF.

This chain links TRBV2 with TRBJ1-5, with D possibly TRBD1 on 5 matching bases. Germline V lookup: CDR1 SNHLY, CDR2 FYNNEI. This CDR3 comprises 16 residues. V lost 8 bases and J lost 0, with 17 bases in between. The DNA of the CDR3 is TGTGCCAGCCAATTCGTATGGGGGGGTAGCAATCAGCCCCAGCATTTT. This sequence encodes CASQFVWGGSNQPQHF.

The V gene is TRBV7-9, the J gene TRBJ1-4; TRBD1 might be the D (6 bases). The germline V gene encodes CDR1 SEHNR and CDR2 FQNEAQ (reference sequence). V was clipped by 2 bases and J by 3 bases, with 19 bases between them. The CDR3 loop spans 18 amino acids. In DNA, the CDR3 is TGTGCCAGCAGCTTAATCTTAGTCCGGTGGACAGCTAATGAAAAACTGTTTTTT. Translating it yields CASSLILVRWTANEKLFF.

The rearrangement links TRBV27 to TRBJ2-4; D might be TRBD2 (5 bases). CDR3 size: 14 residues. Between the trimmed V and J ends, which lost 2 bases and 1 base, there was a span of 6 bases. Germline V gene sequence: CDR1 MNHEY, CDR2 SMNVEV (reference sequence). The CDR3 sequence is CASSLEGAKNIQYF. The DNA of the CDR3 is TGTGCCAGCAGTTTAGAGGGTGCCAAAAACATTCAGTACTTC.

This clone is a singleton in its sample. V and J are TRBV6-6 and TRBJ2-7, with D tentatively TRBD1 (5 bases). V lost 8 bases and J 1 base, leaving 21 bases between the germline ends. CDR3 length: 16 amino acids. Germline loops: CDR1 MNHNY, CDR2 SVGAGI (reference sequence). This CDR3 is CASHNTGQGRSYEQYF. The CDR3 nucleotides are TGTGCCAGCCATAATACTGGGCAGGGCAGGTCCTACGAGCAGTACTTC.

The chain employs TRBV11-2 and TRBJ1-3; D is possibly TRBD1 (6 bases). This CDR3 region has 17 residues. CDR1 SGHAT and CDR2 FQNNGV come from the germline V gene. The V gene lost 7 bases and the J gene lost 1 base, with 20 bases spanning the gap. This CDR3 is CASNFPTNRVSGNTIYF. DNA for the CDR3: TGTGCCAGCAACTTTCCCACGAACAGGGTTTCTGGAAACACCATATATTTT. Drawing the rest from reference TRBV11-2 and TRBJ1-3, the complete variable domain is EAGVAQSPRYKIIEKRQSVAFWCNPISGHATLYWYQQILGQGPKLLIQFQNNGVVDDSQLPKDRFSAERLKGVDSTLKIQPAKLEDSAVYLCASNFPTNRVSGNTIYFGEGSWLTVV.

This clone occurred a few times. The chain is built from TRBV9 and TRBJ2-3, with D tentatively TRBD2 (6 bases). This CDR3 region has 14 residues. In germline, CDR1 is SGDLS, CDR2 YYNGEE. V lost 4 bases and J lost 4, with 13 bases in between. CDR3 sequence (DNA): TGTGCCAGCAGCCTAGAATTAGCGGCAGATACGCAGTATTTT. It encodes CASSLELAADTQYF. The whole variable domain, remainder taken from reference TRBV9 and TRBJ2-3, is DSGVTQTPKHLITATGQRVTLRCSPRSGDLSVYWYQQSLDQGLQFLIQYYNGEERAKGNILERFSAQQFPDLHSELNLSSLELGDSALYFCASSLELAADTQYFGPGTRLTVL.

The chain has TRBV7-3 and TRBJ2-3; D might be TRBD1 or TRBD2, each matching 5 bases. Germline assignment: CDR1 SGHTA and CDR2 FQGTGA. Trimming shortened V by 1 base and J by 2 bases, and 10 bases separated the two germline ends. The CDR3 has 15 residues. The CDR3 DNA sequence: TGTGCCAGCAGCTTAAAACTAGGGGACACAGATACGCAGTATTTT. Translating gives CASSLKLGDTDTQYF.

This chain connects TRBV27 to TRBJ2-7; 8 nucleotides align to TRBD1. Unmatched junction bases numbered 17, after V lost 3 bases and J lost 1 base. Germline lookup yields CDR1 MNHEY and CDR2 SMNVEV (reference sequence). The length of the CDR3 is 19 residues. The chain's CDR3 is CASSFRRQGALRGSYEQYF. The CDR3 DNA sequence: TGTGCCAGCAGTTTCCGCCGGCAGGGGGCTCTAAGAGGATCCTACGAGCAGTACTTC.

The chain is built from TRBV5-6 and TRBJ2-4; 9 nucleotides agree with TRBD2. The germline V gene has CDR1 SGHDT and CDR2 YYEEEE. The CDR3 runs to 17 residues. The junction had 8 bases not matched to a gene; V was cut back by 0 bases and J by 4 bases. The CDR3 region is CASSLGVAGAPKNIQYF. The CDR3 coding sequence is TGTGCCAGCAGCTTGGGGGTAGCGGGGGCCCCGAAAAACATTCAGTACTTC.

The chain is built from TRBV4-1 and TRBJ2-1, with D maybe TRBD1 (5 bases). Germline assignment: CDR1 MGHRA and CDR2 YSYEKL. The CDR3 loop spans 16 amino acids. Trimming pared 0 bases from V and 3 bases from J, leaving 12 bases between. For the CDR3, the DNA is TGCGCCAGCAGCCAAGATTGGCAGGGTTTCTACAATGAGCAGTTCTTC. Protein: CASSQDWQGFYNEQFF.

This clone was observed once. The CDR3 DNA sequence: TGTGCCAGTAGAGGGAAGGGAGCCGAGACCCAGTACTTC. As protein: CASRGKGAETQYF. The V call is TRBV19, the J call TRBJ2-5; tentatively, D is TRBD2 (5 bases). Germline V gene sequence: CDR1 LNHDA, CDR2 SQIVND (reference sequence). V was pared by 6 bases and J by 5 bases, with 13 bases between. This CDR3 is 13 amino acids long.

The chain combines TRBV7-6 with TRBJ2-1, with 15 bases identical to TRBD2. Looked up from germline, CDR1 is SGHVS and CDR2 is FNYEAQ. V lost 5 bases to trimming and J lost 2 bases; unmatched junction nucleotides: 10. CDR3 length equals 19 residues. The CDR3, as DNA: TGTGCCAGCAGCCTGAAGGGACTAGCGGGGGGTCCCACCTACAATGAGCAGTTCTTC. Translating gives CASSLKGLAGGPTYNEQFF. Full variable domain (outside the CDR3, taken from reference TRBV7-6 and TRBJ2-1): GAGVSQSPRYKVTKRGQDVALRCDPISGHVSLYWYRQALGQGPEFLTYFNYEAQQDKSGLPNDRFSAERPEGSISTLTIQRTEQRDSAMYRCASSLKGLAGGPTYNEQFFGPGTRLTVL.

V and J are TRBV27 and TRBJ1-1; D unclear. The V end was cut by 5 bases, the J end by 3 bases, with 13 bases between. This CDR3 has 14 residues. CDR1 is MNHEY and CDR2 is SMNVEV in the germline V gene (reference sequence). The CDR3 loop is CASSPRGLYTEAFF. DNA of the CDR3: TGTGCCAGCAGTCCTCGAGGGCTATACACTGAAGCTTTCTTT.